This record covers a single T cell receptor (beta chain). The antigen is not known. This sample was included in a study of cytomegalovirus exposure and HLA in healthy donors. Findings and caveats of the study: The authors listed about 170 TCR beta chains as cytomegalovirus-associated. A later analysis reportedly found fewer N-insertions in an Asian-associated ancestry cluster than the roughly 730-donor mean. Data from an earlier analysis indicated that most TCR beta V segments were productive either about 87% or about 30% of the time.

The CDR3 contains 16 residues. Germline V gene sequence: CDR1 MGHRA, CDR2 YSYEKL. V dropped 2 bases and J dropped 8; count of bases not matched to a gene: 12. The PCR had 60 Vbeta and 13 Jbeta primers. Sequencing used immunoSEQ multiplex PCR; TCRdb keeps in-frame clones, though not all of them. Of over 100,000 clones listed, 10% were seen once; the top ten hold about 5.7%. The chain combines TRBV4-1 with TRBJ2-1; 7 bases match TRBD2. The clonotype originates from a man aged 35 to 55 in good health and CMV-seropositive. The specimen was PBMCs. The CDR3 nucleotides read TGCGCCAGCAGCCAACCTTACGGGGGGTCCGGCGATGAGCAGTTCTTC. Protein: CASSQPYGGSGDEQFF.